This TCR beta chain was profiled in a study of T cell repertoires in cytomegalovirus infection (dated by TCRdb to about 2019). Background for the entire study: Because public TCR beta signatures pointed to carriage of CMV infection together with the matching HLA type, the HLA type of each donor mattered for the analysis. Study-wide conclusions, independent of this receptor: The ex vivo response was dominated by HLA-C-restricted CMV-specific TCR beta clonotypes, which also provided the single most frequent clonotype in two of eight donors. In both this cohort and an independent cohort of several hundred donors, the cumulative frequency of public TCR beta family members distinguished carriers of CMV infection plus the relevant HLA type.

This clonotype was detected a few times. Its antigen is still unknown. Base qualities were left out, and no much larger clone turns up one base away. For sequencing, an Illumina HiSeq 1500 was employed. Starting from the raw public reads, TCRdb applied fastp trimming at Q25, assembled clones with MiXCR and retained in-frame beta chains. Under each unique CDR3 protein, matching rows form one entry showing the most common genes and DNA. The table for this sample lists over 150,000 distinct CDR3 sequences; 17% of them were counted only once. Almost 25% of the sample is held by the ten biggest clonotypes. The TCR originated in a human donor in good health (CMV status not recorded). Some clones in this sample may be carry-over from other donors' samples. Sequencing input: CD8+ T cells from PBMCs.

The DNA sequence reads TGTGCCAGCAGACCTGGGGCAGACCTAAAAAAACTGTTTTTT. Its translation is CASRPGADLKKLFF. The sequence links TRBV28 to TRBJ1-4; TRBD1 is possibly the D segment (5 matching bases). V is reduced by 6 bases and J by 9 bases, leaving a spacing of 17 bases between them. In the germline V gene, CDR1 corresponds to MDHEN and CDR2 to SYDVKM. There are 14 amino acids in the CDR3, from cysteine to phenylalanine inclusive. Just the 42-base CDR3 DNA is kept, in frame starting at base 1.